Listed below are T cell receptor beta chains from one sample, sequenced in a study of shared clonotypes between healthy human individuals. Sequenced by immunoSEQ multiplex PCR; TCRdb stores in-frame clones only, minus some. The sample has approximately 2,000,000 clones, under 95% seen once. The sample was naive CD4+ T cells from PBMCs. The source is a man younger than 30 in good health. Some clones in this sample may be carry-over from other donors' samples. Both conserved end residues are part of each CDR3. D genes are given only for firm matches. Clone size, where shown, is once, few, many, or a class for clones that have expanded.

CDR3 DNA: TGTGCCAGCAGCCCCCCCCGCCTAGCTACATCAAGTGGTGAGCAGTTCTTC; CDR3 protein: CASSPPRLATSSGEQFF; D gene: NA; clone size: NA; V gene: TRBV5-6; J gene: TRBJ2-1
CDR3 DNA: TGTGCCAGCAGCTTGGATGTGGGGACAGAGAACACTGAAGCTTTCTTT; CDR3 protein: CASSLDVGTENTEAFF; D gene: TRBD1; clone size: NA; V gene: TRBV5-8; J gene: TRBJ1-1
CDR3 DNA: TGTGCCAGCAGCTTAGCGGCGGAGAGAACCGGGGAGCTGTTTTTT; CDR3 protein: CASSLAAERTGELFF; D gene: NA; clone size: NA; V gene: TRBV11-3; J gene: TRBJ2-2
CDR3 DNA: TGTGCCAGCAGTTTTTACGGGAGTATAAATGAGCAGTTCTTC; CDR3 protein: CASSFYGSINEQFF; D gene: NA; clone size: NA; V gene: TRBV27; J gene: TRBJ2-1
CDR3 DNA: TGTGCCAGCAGTAAATTCGGGACAGGGGACACTGAAGCTTTCTTT; CDR3 protein: CASSKFGTGDTEAFF; D gene: TRBD1; clone size: NA; V gene: TRBV27; J gene: TRBJ1-1
CDR3 DNA: TGTGCCAGCAGCTTGATGGACGGAAACGAGCAGTTCTTC; CDR3 protein: CASSLMDGNEQFF; D gene: NA; clone size: NA; V gene: TRBV7-7; J gene: TRBJ2-1
CDR3 DNA: TGTGCCAGCAGCCATACTAGCGGAAGCTCCTACGAGCAGTACTTC; CDR3 protein: CASSHTSGSSYEQYF; D gene: TRBD2; clone size: NA; V gene: TRBV5-5; J gene: TRBJ2-7
CDR3 DNA: TGCGCCAGCAGCGGGGACCAAGAGACCCAGTACTTC; CDR3 protein: CASSGDQETQYF; D gene: NA; clone size: NA; V gene: TRBV5-1; J gene: TRBJ2-5
CDR3 DNA: TGTGCCAGCAGCCAAGGATACGAGCAGTACTTC; CDR3 protein: CASSQGYEQYF; D gene: NA; clone size: NA; V gene: TRBV14; J gene: TRBJ2-7
CDR3 DNA: TGTGCCAGCAGTTTGGGTGCGGGAGAGTTCTCCTACGAGCAGTACTTC; CDR3 protein: CASSLGAGEFSYEQYF; D gene: TRBD2; clone size: once; V gene: TRBV28; J gene: TRBJ2-7
CDR3 DNA: TGTGCCAGCAGTGAGGGGGGGCGCGGATACGAGCAGTACTTC; CDR3 protein: CASSEGGRGYEQYF; D gene: NA; clone size: NA; V gene: TRBV6-1; J gene: TRBJ2-7
CDR3 DNA: TGCGCCAGCAGCGTCGGGTTAACTAATTCACCCCTCCACTTT; CDR3 protein: CASSVGLTNSPLHF; D gene: NA; clone size: NA; V gene: TRBV10-2; J gene: TRBJ1-6
CDR3 DNA: TGTGCCAGCTCGGGGGTGCTAGCGGGTGGCACAGATACGCAGTATTTT; CDR3 protein: CASSGVLAGGTDTQYF; D gene: TRBD2; clone size: NA; V gene: TRBV18; J gene: TRBJ2-3
CDR3 DNA: TGCGCCAGCAGCTTGGTCGGGACTAGCGGGAACAATGAGCAGTTCTTC; CDR3 protein: CASSLVGTSGNNEQFF; D gene: TRBD2; clone size: NA; V gene: TRBV5-1; J gene: TRBJ2-1
CDR3 DNA: TGCAGCGTCGATAGGACAGGGACCTGGGATACGCAGTATTTT; CDR3 protein: CSVDRTGTWDTQYF; D gene: TRBD1; clone size: NA; V gene: TRBV29-1; J gene: TRBJ2-3
CDR3 DNA: TGTGCCAGCAGCCCGGGACAGGAGTTGAACACTGAAGCTTTCTTT; CDR3 protein: CASSPGQELNTEAFF; D gene: TRBD1; clone size: NA; V gene: TRBV11-3; J gene: TRBJ1-1
CDR3 DNA: TGCGCCAGCAGCTTGGGGACAGGGGCACCCACAGATACGCAGTATTTT; CDR3 protein: CASSLGTGAPTDTQYF; D gene: TRBD1; clone size: NA; V gene: TRBV5-1; J gene: TRBJ2-3
CDR3 DNA: TGTGCCAGCAGCTTAGTGTCTGGCAACCCGCTCCCCAATGGCTACACCTTC; CDR3 protein: CASSLVSGNPLPNGYTF; D gene: NA; clone size: NA; V gene: TRBV7-8; J gene: TRBJ1-2
CDR3 DNA: TGTGCCAGCAGCTTAGGAGCGGGAGCTTACAATGAGCAGTTCTTC; CDR3 protein: CASSLGAGAYNEQFF; D gene: TRBD2; clone size: NA; V gene: TRBV7-9; J gene: TRBJ2-1
CDR3 DNA: TGTGCCAGCAGTTCCCCTACAGGCGCGGTCTATGGCTACACCTTC; CDR3 protein: CASSSPTGAVYGYTF; D gene: NA; clone size: NA; V gene: TRBV28; J gene: TRBJ1-2
CDR3 DNA: TGCGCCAGCAGCCAAGATCTAAGAGGGGGAAGAGGAAACACCATATATTTT; CDR3 protein: CASSQDLRGGRGNTIYF; D gene: NA; clone size: once; V gene: TRBV4-1; J gene: TRBJ1-3
CDR3 DNA: TGTGCCAGCAGCGTAGTTGGTTCGAACACCGGGGAGCTGTTTTTT; CDR3 protein: CASSVVGSNTGELFF; D gene: NA; clone size: NA; V gene: TRBV9; J gene: TRBJ2-2
CDR3 DNA: TGCGCCAGCAGCTTGGGGGTCCAGCGCGGCACCGGGGAGCTGTTTTTT; CDR3 protein: CASSLGVQRGTGELFF; D gene: NA; clone size: NA; V gene: TRBV5-1; J gene: TRBJ2-2
CDR3 DNA: TGCAGCGGGGGGGAGTCCGTCCCTAATGAGCAGTTCTTC; CDR3 protein: CSGGESVPNEQFF; D gene: NA; clone size: once; V gene: TRBV29-1; J gene: TRBJ2-1
CDR3 DNA: TGTGCCAGCAGGGGACTAGCGAGTGCCAAAAACATTCAGTACTTC; CDR3 protein: CASRGLASAKNIQYF; D gene: TRBD2; clone size: NA; V gene: TRBV2; J gene: TRBJ2-4
CDR3 DNA: TGTGCCAGCAGCCCCTCGAGCGGGCTTGCCACCTACGAGCAGTACTTC; CDR3 protein: CASSPSSGLATYEQYF; D gene: NA; clone size: NA; V gene: TRBV9; J gene: TRBJ2-7
CDR3 DNA: TGTGCCAGCAGCCCTTCCGCCTACAATGAGCAGTTCTTC; CDR3 protein: CASSPSAYNEQFF; D gene: NA; clone size: NA; V gene: TRBV6-6; J gene: TRBJ2-1
CDR3 DNA: TGTGCCAGCAGCTTAGGGACTAGCGGGTTTGAGCAGTTCTTC; CDR3 protein: CASSLGTSGFEQFF; D gene: TRBD2; clone size: once; V gene: TRBV7-2; J gene: TRBJ2-1
CDR3 DNA: TGTGCCACCAGCAGAGAAAACGGGAGCGGGCGAGAGACCCAGTACTTC; CDR3 protein: CATSRENGSGRETQYF; D gene: NA; clone size: NA; V gene: TRBV15; J gene: TRBJ2-5
CDR3 DNA: TGTGCCAGCTCACCCCGGGACAGGTTGAAATTGGGAAACACCATATATTTT; CDR3 protein: CASSPRDRLKLGNTIYF; D gene: TRBD1; clone size: NA; V gene: TRBV18; J gene: TRBJ1-3
CDR3 DNA: TGTGCCAGCTCACCACTCGGAAAGAGGGACAGGGATGGCTACACCTTC; CDR3 protein: CASSPLGKRDRDGYTF; D gene: TRBD1; clone size: NA; V gene: TRBV18; J gene: TRBJ1-2
CDR3 DNA: TGTGCCAGCAGCCGGGACAGGCAGTATGAAAAACTGTTTTTT; CDR3 protein: CASSRDRQYEKLFF; D gene: TRBD1; clone size: NA; V gene: TRBV11-2; J gene: TRBJ1-4
CDR3 DNA: TGTGCCTGGAGTGGCGCCTCGGAACTGTTTTTT; CDR3 protein: CAWSGASELFF; D gene: NA; clone size: few; V gene: TRBV30; J gene: TRBJ1-4
CDR3 DNA: TGCGCCAGCAGCTTGGGACTAGCGGACGAGCAGTACTTC; CDR3 protein: CASSLGLADEQYF; D gene: TRBD2; clone size: NA; V gene: TRBV5-1; J gene: TRBJ2-7
CDR3 DNA: TGTGCCAGCAGTTTAGGTAGTAGCGGGAGAGGTACGCAGTATTTT; CDR3 protein: CASSLGSSGRGTQYF; D gene: TRBD2; clone size: once; V gene: TRBV28; J gene: TRBJ2-3
CDR3 DNA: TGTGCCAGCAGCGTAGGATCAGCACGCACAGATACGCAGTATTTT; CDR3 protein: CASSVGSARTDTQYF; D gene: NA; clone size: NA; V gene: TRBV9; J gene: TRBJ2-3
CDR3 DNA: TGCGCCAGCCTGTCAGACCCCGGGAATGAGCAGTTCTTC; CDR3 protein: CASLSDPGNEQFF; D gene: NA; clone size: NA; V gene: TRBV5-1; J gene: TRBJ2-1